The 17 T cell receptor beta chains reported below all come from one sample, sequenced in a study of Ad26.COV2.S vaccination and SARS-CoV-2 variants. The table came from immunoSEQ multiplex PCR; TCRdb's copy has only in-frame clones and leaves some out. This table has about 180,000 clones, 70% to 90% appearing once. The material sequenced was peripheral blood, taken after recovery from COVID-19. The receptor set was obtained from a human donor who had recovered from COVID-19.

The rearrangement uses TRBV28 and TRBJ1-5; 7 bases match TRBD1. With V trimmed by 6 bases and J by 2 bases, 13 bases remained unmatched. The germline CDR1 and CDR2 sequences are MDHEN and SYDVKM. This CDR3 comprises 17 residues. CDR3 nucleotides: TGTGCCAGCAGCTCGCCGGGACAGAGAATAGGCAATCAGCCCCAGCATTTT. It codes for CASSSPGQRIGNQPQHF.

The chain uses TRBV7-2 and TRBJ2-7; the D call may be TRBD1 or TRBD2 (6 bases each). V lost 4 bases, J lost 2 bases, and 15 bases lay in between. Per the germline V gene, CDR1 is SGHTA and CDR2 is FQGNSA. CDR3 length: 15 residues. The CDR3 reads CASSSRGVPTYEQYF. CDR3 coding DNA: TGTGCCAGCAGCTCTAGGGGGGTCCCGACCTACGAGCAGTACTTC.

CDR3 nucleotide sequence: TGTGCCAGCAGCTTGCGGGGGGGTAGAAATGAGCAGTTCTTC. Translating it yields CASSLRGGRNEQFF. The rearrangement uses TRBV5-6 and TRBJ2-1; the match to TRBD2 covers 8 bases. There are 14 residues in the CDR3. The J segment lost 7 bases and the V segment lost 1 base, leaving 4 bases of the junction unmatched. The V gene's germline CDR1 is SGHDT and CDR2 YYEEEE.

The rearrangement joins TRBV7-9 to TRBJ1-2; the D is unclear. CDR3 length: 12 residues. Per germline, CDR1 SEHNR and CDR2 FQNEAQ (reference sequence). V shed 5 bases and J shed 8 bases, with 12 bases lying between them. CDR3 protein: CASSPQDRGYTF. In DNA, the CDR3 is TGTGCCAGCAGCCCGCAGGATCGGGGCTACACCTTC.

V usage is TRBV7-9 and J usage is TRBJ1-3, with 7 bases lining up with TRBD1. From germline, CDR1 is SEHNR and CDR2 FQNEAQ (reference sequence). V lost 5 bases to trimming and J lost 3 bases; unmatched junction nucleotides: 13. The CDR3 covers 17 residues. CDR3 amino acids: CASSPWDSGKDGNTIYF. In nucleotides, the CDR3 is TGTGCCAGCAGCCCGTGGGACAGCGGGAAGGATGGAAACACCATATATTTT. Filled out from reference TRBV7-9 and TRBJ1-3, the complete variable domain reads DTGVSQNPRHKITKRGQNVTFRCDPISEHNRLYWYRQTLGQGPEFLTYFQNEAQLEKSRLLSDRFSAERPKGSFSTLEIQRTEQGDSAMYLCASSPWDSGKDGNTIYFGEGSWLTVV.

This clone appeared a few times. This chain uses TRBV5-6 with TRBJ1-1; D is possibly TRBD1 (5 bases). Germline CDR1 reads SGHDT; CDR2 reads YYEEEE. V dropped 4 bases and J dropped 10 bases, with 17 bases sitting between them. This CDR3 spans 13 amino acids. The CDR3 sequence: CASSRYDGGRAFF. CDR3 DNA: TGTGCCAGCAGCAGATATGACGGGGGACGAGCTTTCTTT.

This chain joins TRBV9 and TRBJ2-2; unclear D gene. Germline V gene data show CDR1 as SGDLS and CDR2 as YYNGEE. CDR3 length equals 14 residues. V gave up 1 base and J gave up 2 bases, with 6 bases separating them. The CDR3 loop reads CASSVHSNTGELFF. In nucleotides, the CDR3 is TGTGCCAGCAGCGTACACAGCAACACCGGGGAGCTGTTTTTT.

CDR3 loop: CASSMSGAGEKLFF. The DNA for the CDR3 is TGTGCCAGTAGTATGTCGGGGGCGGGTGAAAAACTGTTTTTT. The J gene is TRBJ1-4, the V gene TRBV19, with D possibly being TRBD1 (6 bases). Trimming shortened V by 3 bases and J by 7 bases, and 12 bases separated the two germline ends. The CDR3 extends over 14 amino acids. Germline-derived CDR1 and CDR2 are LNHDA and SQIVND (reference sequence).

The chain carries TRBV19 and TRBJ2-2; a weak D match, TRBD1 (5 bases). V lost 3 bases and J 10 bases, leaving 12 bases between the germline ends. Germline V lookup: CDR1 LNHDA, CDR2 SQIVND (reference sequence). The CDR3 runs to 13 residues. CDR3 loop: CASSIGGAEELFF. The CDR3 DNA is TGTGCCAGTAGTATTGGTGGGGCCGAGGAGCTGTTTTTT. The variable domain in full, completed from reference TRBV19 and TRBJ2-2, reads DGGITQSPKYLFRKEGQNVTLSCEQNLNHDAMYWYRQDPGQGLRLIYYSQIVNDFQKGDIAEGYSVSREKKESFPLTVTSAQKNPTAFYLCASSIGGAEELFFGEGSRLTVL.

V is TRBV6-5 and J is TRBJ2-2; 9 positions match TRBD2. V lost 3 bases to trimming and J lost 6 bases; unmatched junction nucleotides: 5. Germline V lookup: CDR1 MNHEY, CDR2 SVGAGI. The CDR3 has 15 amino acids. The CDR3 nucleotides read TGTGCCAGCAGTTATTCCGCGGGAGGGCCCGGGGAGCTGTTTTTT. It is translated as CASSYSAGGPGELFF.

The chain uses TRBV5-1 and TRBJ2-3; D possibly uses TRBD1 or TRBD2 (6 bases each). This CDR3 is built from 15 residues. Germline V gives CDR1 SGHRS, CDR2 YFSETQ. Deletions cut 0 bases from V and 3 bases from J, with 11 bases between. The CDR3 reads CASSLAPGATDTQYF. CDR3 DNA sequence: TGCGCCAGCAGCTTGGCCCCGGGGGCAACAGATACGCAGTATTTT.

The chain has TRBV5-5 and TRBJ2-5; TRBD1 agrees at 11 bases. Germline values: CDR1 SGHKS, CDR2 YYEKEE (reference sequence). The trim removed 0 bases at V and 2 bases at J, leaving 6 bases unmatched. The length of the CDR3 is 17 residues. The CDR3 loop reads CASSLDMGDRGQETQYF. CDR3 bases: TGTGCCAGCAGCTTGGATATGGGGGACAGGGGGCAAGAGACCCAGTACTTC.

The chain combines TRBV28 with TRBJ2-7, with TRBD2 matching 7 bases. The CDR3 sequence is 16 residues long. Germline CDR1 is MDHEN and CDR2 is SYDVKM. The V and J ends lost 5 bases and 1 base, in that order; junction bases with no gene match: 11. CDR3 sequence (DNA): TGTGCCAGCAGTCCCTGGGGGGGGGATTTTTCCTACGAGCAGTACTTC. Translating it yields CASSPWGGDFSYEQYF. Based on the CDR3 plus reference TRBV28 and TRBJ2-7, the full variable domain is DVKVTQSSRYLVKRTGEKVFLECVQDMDHENMFWYRQDPGLGLRLIYFSYDVKMKEKGDIPEGYSVSREKKERFSLILESASTNQTSMYLCASSPWGGDFSYEQYFGPGTRLTVT.

V and J are TRBV21-1 and TRBJ2-1; the table's D call, TRBD2, has no DNA check behind it. TRBV21-1 is reported as a pseudogene. This CDR3 comprises 14 residues. This CDR3 reads CAGRAGGPHNEQFF. Here the CDR3 DNA reads TGTGCCGGGAGAGCGGGAGGGCCCCACAATGAGCAGTTCTTC.

This chain connects TRBV9 to TRBJ1-6, with a weak D call TRBD1 (5 bases). Germline CDR1 and CDR2: SGDLS and YYNGEE. V was clipped by 4 bases and J by 7 bases, with 15 bases between them. The CDR3 sequence is 15 residues long. The CDR3 DNA reads TGTGCCAGCAGCCCCCGGGGGGACCCGAATTCACCCCTCCACTTT. Amino acid sequence: CASSPRGDPNSPLHF.

The gene calls are TRBV10-2 and TRBJ2-1; D ambiguous. V gave up 7 bases and J gave up 3 bases, with 10 bases separating them. The CDR3 is 13 residues long. Germline CDR1 WSHSY, CDR2 SAAADI. The CDR3, as DNA: TGCGCCAGCACGCAGGCCCGCTACAATGAGCAGTTCTTC. This codes for CASTQARYNEQFF.

V and J are TRBV6-6 and TRBJ1-1, with 8 bases identical to TRBD1. V trimming: 4 bases; J trimming: 11 bases; junction bases outside the gene matches: 12. Germline V gene sequence: CDR1 MNHNY, CDR2 SVGAGI (reference sequence). The CDR3 runs to 14 residues. This chain's CDR3 is CASSSDRAFRDAFF. The CDR3 bases are TGTGCCAGCAGTTCGGACAGGGCCTTTCGGGATGCTTTCTTT.